This T cell receptor beta chain was obtained from a study of Ad26.COV2.S vaccination and SARS-CoV-2 variants. At the level of the study: Ad26.COV2.S arm of COV1001 included the donor. Study-level points and caveats: Substantial post-vaccination breadth of spike-specific CD8+ and CD4+ T cell responses was reported.

A remark on this clone: Its target is not known.

The method was immunoSEQ multiplex PCR; TCRdb's version includes in-frame clones alone and lacks a portion of them. The table records a few hundred thousand clones, roughly 88% of them present only once. The CDR3 consists of 12 residues. Trimming stripped 5 bases from V and 8 bases from J, with 10 bases between. Per the germline V gene, CDR1 is LNHNV and CDR2 is YYDKDF (reference sequence). The treatment here: some 20 received Ad26.COV2.S at low or high dose, single or two shots; five or six received placebo; per-sample allocation not given. Day 63 following the first vaccine or placebo injection was when the samples were taken. Based in Boston, the donor was an adult of 18-55 years. An Ad26 vector expressing Wuhan-strain SARS-CoV-2 spike served as the vaccine.

This chain joins TRBV15 and TRBJ1-3, with D perhaps TRBD1 (5 bases). This clonotype was sampled from a person aged 18 to 65 who received the Ad26.COV2.S COVID-19 vaccine or a placebo. Sequencing was performed on peripheral blood, taken in a trial of Ad26.COV2.S vaccine versus placebo. The CDR3 sequence: CATSLVGDTIYF. The CDR3 coding sequence is TGTGCCACCAGCCTCGTGGGGGACACCATATATTTT.